This T cell receptor beta chain was observed in a study of cytomegalovirus exposure and HLA in healthy donors listed by TCRdb under 2017. With respect to the entire study: In an earlier analysis of roughly 500 of the donors, 276 Gb of sequence data and 95 million to 130 million unique TCR beta sequences from roughly 200 million T cells were reported. The number of donors typed differed by locus, with about 629-640 for A, B, C, DRB1 and DQB1, 522 for DQA1, 600 to 610 for DPA1, and around 430 for DPB1. All discovery cohort repertoires had been generated using a single sequencing platform. Because of strong linkage in the cohort, roughly five DR-DQ haplotypes were treated as single units for association and clustering. Both class I and class II loci were covered by HLA typing, at four-digit resolution. Rather than using new phenotypic data, the later analysis identified candidate immune exposures from TCR beta sequences and from how often those sequences occurred across donors. To predict cytomegalovirus infection status, the study combined high-throughput TCR immunosequencing, statistical association of individual TCRs with disease status, and machine learning. The T cell repertoires of 666 subjects were profiled by immunosequencing and related to cytomegalovirus serostatus. An early release that covered about 600 HLA-typed donors contained around 330 gigabases of sequencing data and 65 million to 100 million unique TCR sequences. Along with the roughly 670-subject first cohort, a separate validation cohort of over a hundred different subjects was used. In a later genetic analysis, genome-wide SNP genotypes for about 65% of the roughly 670 donors were used, and that subset was treated as a discovery cohort. Across some 400 genotyped donors of the cohort, an average of approximately 220,000 unique TCR beta nucleotide sequences per donor were sequenced, and around 19% of those sequences were non-productive. The study aimed to test whether cataloging public T cell receptors could reveal signatures of past pathogen exposure. A later analysis re-examined previously published TCR beta repertoires from more than 650 donors and added high-resolution HLA genotyping to investigate patterns of TCR occurrence. Donor age, sex, ethnicity and CMV serostatus were compiled together with the repertoire data. An earlier analysis of roughly 580 of the donors used high-throughput TCR beta sequencing to judge whether each TCR beta V gene segment behaved as functional or pseudogenic. Among the 398 genotyped donors, approximately 81% belonged to the genetic ancestry cluster associated with self-reported Caucasian donors. Here is what the overall study found, with its caveats: Most TCR sequences were seen in very few donors, while some public TCRs were found in many individuals. Sequencing depth was assumed to be roughly uniform across donors in the presence/absence analyses, though that assumption may not hold. In both the original and validation cohorts, the classifier was reported to diagnose cytomegalovirus status with high specificity and sensitivity. This cohort had only TCR beta chains sequenced, and the lack of alpha or paired-chain data limited which features could be detected. About 17 rarely observed V segments, including chromosome 9 orphons, were excluded from the earlier analysis of several hundred of the donors because counts were too low. In a later analysis, HLA-associated TCR beta chains showed more clonal expansion and lower generation probabilities than non-associated chains that were equally common. V-gene and J-gene trimming of TCR beta chains was associated with a missense DCLRE1C variant in a later genetic analysis, and the association was replicated in an independent cohort. For the cohort, immune exposure information was limited to CMV serostatus. According to a later genetic analysis, donors in an Asian-associated ancestry cluster had fewer N-insertions in productive TCRs than the approximately 630-donor mean. In an earlier analysis of fewer than 700 of the donors, most TCR beta V segments appeared in productive rearrangements about 90% or about 30% of the time, broadly matching IMGT annotations. Because the 87-base-pair reads could not distinguish some IMGT-functional V segments, including TRBV6-2 and TRBV6-3, those segments were excluded. According to the authors, the approach could potentially be generalized to other disease states and immunological phenotypes. In a later analysis, most CMV-associated TCR beta chains were found to appear HLA-restricted, with HLA associations seemingly driven largely by CMV exposure. In vitro tests confirmed that a few of the cytomegalovirus-associated TCR beta chains recognize cytomegalovirus antigens. A later analysis associated about 17,000 TCR beta sequences with specific HLA alleles at a false discovery rate of 0.05. When HLA alleles, especially DR and DQ, strongly co-occurred, TCR associations were difficult to assign to individual alleles. In a later analysis, several top co-occurrence clusters were reported to appear linked to parvovirus B19, influenza, CMV and Epstein-Barr virus. Because some donors lacked HLA typing at each locus, the association tests relied only on the typed subset. A further reported finding was that TCR beta sequences accurately predicted the HLA-A and HLA-B alleles for most subjects in the first cohort. The study gave a list of 150 to 200 TCR beta chains associated with cytomegalovirus. A cluster of highly shared sequence variants was judged likely to represent a technical artifact of the sequencing pipeline. In a later analysis, TCR association rates were found to vary across HLA loci, with the most associated TCRs seen for DRB1 alleles and the fewest for HLA-C alleles. Linkage disequilibrium might explain the correlated functional status among segregating V segments, but an unknown experimental factor could not be excluded.

The cohort was made up of several hundred healthy bone marrow donors. Cohort members were all nominally healthy when sampled, although unrecorded immune exposures were likely present. The donor tested CMV seronegative, placing the donor among the approximately 360 seronegative members of the cohort. Each donor provided a peripheral blood sample, and peripheral blood mononuclear cells were used for TCR beta sequencing. Genomic DNA extraction from the blood cell samples was performed with the Qiagen DNeasy Blood Extraction Kit. Libraries were made using the immunoSEQ multiplex PCR assay. A mixture of 60 forward primers for TCR Vbeta segments and 13 reverse primers for TCR Jbeta segments was used in the multiplex PCR. The CDR3 region of rearranged TCR beta genes was amplified from genomic DNA by a multiplex PCR assay. Amplified TCR beta libraries were sequenced as 87-base-pair reads on the Illumina HiSeq System. The authors processed their data as follows. Across the roughly 600 repertoires, a later analysis counted 60 million to 90 million unique TCR beta chains, roughly 11 million of which were shared by at least two donors. Raw reads were error-corrected and collapsed into unique sequences with a nearest-neighbor algorithm that merged closely related sequences to remove PCR and sequencing errors. Alignment of CDR3 sequences to IMGT reference sequences was used to assign V, D and J gene segments. For a sequence to be retained, a match of at least six nucleotides was required to both a V gene segment and a J gene segment. Rearrangements were classified as productive when the CDR3 lacked stop codons and remained in frame with V and J, and all other rearrangements were classified as non-productive. CDR3 was defined according to IMGT convention as the region running from the second conserved V-encoded cysteine to the conserved J-encoded phenylalanine. Sequences without an unambiguous match to a single V gene segment were excluded from the earlier analysis of several hundred of the donors. In an earlier analysis of some 590 of the donors, a V segment was called functional when productive rearrangements were above 56.7%, and segregating when the standard deviation between donors exceeded 5%. A statistical classification framework was built for diagnosing cytomegalovirus status from the catalog of TCR beta chain sequences. A later analysis assigned V and J genes by comparing TCR nucleotide sequences with IMGT/GENE-DB human TR gene sequences. A later analysis assigned CDR3 sequences and most-parsimonious VDJ recombination scenarios with the TCRdist pipeline. In a later analysis, each TCR beta chain was defined by its CDR3 amino acid sequence together with its V-gene family, and reads lacking a unique V-gene family were excluded. As a way to deal with suspected cross-contamination and a sequencing artifact, a later analysis dropped 450 to 600 nucleotide sequences that were highly shared and had low generation probability. In a later analysis, a clonal expansion index was calculated for each public chain from normalized within-repertoire ranks of inferred template counts. A later analysis computed generation probabilities with a VDJ recombination model fitted to out-of-frame rearrangements, and checked the results against IGoR. A later analysis scored TCR-TCR, TCR-HLA and TCR-CMV co-occurrence with hypergeometric tests, applying a repertoire-size bias correction to TCR pairs. To estimate false discovery rates, a later analysis permuted the HLA or CMV assignments 20 times. In a later analysis, co-occurring TCRs were grouped using DBSCAN, with TCRdist sequence similarity added in when clustering inside HLA-allele-positive subsets. Repertoires with fewer than 30,000 or more than 120,000 public chains were left out of co-occurrence clustering, as were four to six repertoires with anomalous nucleotide sharing. This immuneACCESS table, as held by TCRdb, lists in-frame sequences with V and J called but not all clones. Of the missing ones, under half trace to an unresolved V gene in checked studies; the others have no known cause. V and J calls and clone size are given by that table; D and trimming were obtained from the DNA. This sample holds about 120,000 clones; just over 15% were observed only once. Clones ranked in the top ten supply under 2.5% of the sample.

A word on this clone: Its antigen is currently not known. No much larger clonotype is one base removed from it; base qualities were not supplied.

Trimming removed 4 bases from V and 2 bases from J; the gene matches leave 11 bases unexplained. Spanning cysteine to phenylalanine, the CDR3 consists of 18 amino acids. Only CDR3 DNA is held: 54 bases, read in frame from base 1. The germline V gene specifies LGHNA as CDR1 and YNFKEQ as CDR2. The specimen sequenced was PBMCs. This clonotype was obtained from a young woman in good health and CMV-seronegative. The chain links TRBV4-2 with TRBJ2-3; 11 junctional bases match TRBD2. The nucleotide sequence is TGTGCCAGCAGCCCCGGACTAGCGGGTCCCCCCTCCACAGATACGCAGTATTTT. This yields the protein CASSPGLAGPPSTDTQYF.